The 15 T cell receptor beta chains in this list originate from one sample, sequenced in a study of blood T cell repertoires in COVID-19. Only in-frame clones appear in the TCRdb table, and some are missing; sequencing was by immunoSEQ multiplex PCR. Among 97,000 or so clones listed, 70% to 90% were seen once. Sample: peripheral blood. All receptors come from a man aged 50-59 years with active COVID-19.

CDR3 amino acids: CASIGRGNQPQHF. The CDR3 coding sequence is TGTGCCAGTATAGGCAGGGGGAATCAGCCCCAGCATTTT. The chain combines TRBV19 with TRBJ1-5; 7 bases line up with TRBD1. The ends lost 7 bases at V and 4 bases at J; junction bases unmatched: 4. Germline V gene lookup returns CDR1 LNHDA and CDR2 SQIVND (reference sequence). The CDR3 is made up of 13 amino acids.

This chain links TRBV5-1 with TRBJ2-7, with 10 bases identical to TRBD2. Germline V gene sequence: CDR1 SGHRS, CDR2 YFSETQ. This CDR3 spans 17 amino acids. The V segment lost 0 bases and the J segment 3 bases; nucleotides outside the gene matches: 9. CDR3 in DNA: TGCGCCAGCAGCTTGGACCACCTAGCGGGGGCGAACTACGAGCAGTACTTC. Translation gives CASSLDHLAGANYEQYF.

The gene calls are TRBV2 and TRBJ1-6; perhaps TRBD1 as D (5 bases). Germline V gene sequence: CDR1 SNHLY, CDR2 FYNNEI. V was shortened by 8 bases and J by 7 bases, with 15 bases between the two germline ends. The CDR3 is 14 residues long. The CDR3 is CASGRARDNSPLHF. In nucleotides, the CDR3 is TGTGCCAGCGGGAGGGCCAGGGACAATTCACCCCTCCACTTT.

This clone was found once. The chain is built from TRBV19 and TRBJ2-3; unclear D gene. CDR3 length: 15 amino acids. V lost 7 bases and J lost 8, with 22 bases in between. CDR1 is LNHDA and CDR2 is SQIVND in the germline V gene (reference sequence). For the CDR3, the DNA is TGTGCCAGTATACCCCGGAGTGGTCGGGTCTCTACGCAGTATTTT. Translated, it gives CASIPRSGRVSTQYF.

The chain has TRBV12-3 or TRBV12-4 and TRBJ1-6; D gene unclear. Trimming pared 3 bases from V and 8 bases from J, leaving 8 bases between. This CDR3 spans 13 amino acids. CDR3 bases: TGTGCCAGCAGTTTCCTTTCGGATTCACCCCTCCACTTT. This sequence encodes CASSFLSDSPLHF.

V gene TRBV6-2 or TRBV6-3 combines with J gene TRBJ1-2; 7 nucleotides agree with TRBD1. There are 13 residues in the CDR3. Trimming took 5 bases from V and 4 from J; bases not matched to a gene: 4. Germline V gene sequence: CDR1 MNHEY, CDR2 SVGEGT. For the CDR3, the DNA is TGTGCCAGCAGTACCGGGACAGCCTATGGCTACACCTTC. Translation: CASSTGTAYGYTF.

CDR3 bases: TGTGCCAGCATCCGAAGGGGAGGCTTAAGCAATGGCTACACCTTC. The encoded protein is CASIRRGGLSNGYTF. The chain joins TRBV6-5 to TRBJ1-2; D is perhaps TRBD1 (5 bases). The CDR3 runs to 15 residues. Germline V gives CDR1 MNHEY, CDR2 SVGAGI. V was trimmed by 7 bases and J by 6 bases, leaving 21 bases between them.

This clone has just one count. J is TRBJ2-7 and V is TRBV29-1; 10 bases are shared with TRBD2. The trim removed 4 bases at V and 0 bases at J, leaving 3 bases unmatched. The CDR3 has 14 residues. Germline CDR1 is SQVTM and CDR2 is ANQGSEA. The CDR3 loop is CSVGTSGNSYEQYF. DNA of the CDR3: TGCAGCGTTGGGACTAGCGGAAACTCCTACGAGCAGTACTTC.

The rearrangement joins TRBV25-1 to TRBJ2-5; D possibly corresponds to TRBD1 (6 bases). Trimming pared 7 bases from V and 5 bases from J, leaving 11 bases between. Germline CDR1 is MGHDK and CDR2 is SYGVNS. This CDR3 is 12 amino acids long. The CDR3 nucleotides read TGTGCCAGCAACCGGGACACCGAGACCCAGTACTTC. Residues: CASNRDTETQYF.

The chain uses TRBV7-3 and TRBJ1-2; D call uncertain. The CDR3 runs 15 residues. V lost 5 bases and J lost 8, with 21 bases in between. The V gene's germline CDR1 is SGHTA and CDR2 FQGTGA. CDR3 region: CASSPNYGGGKGYTF. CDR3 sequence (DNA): TGTGCCAGCAGCCCCAATTACGGAGGTGGTAAGGGCTACACCTTC.

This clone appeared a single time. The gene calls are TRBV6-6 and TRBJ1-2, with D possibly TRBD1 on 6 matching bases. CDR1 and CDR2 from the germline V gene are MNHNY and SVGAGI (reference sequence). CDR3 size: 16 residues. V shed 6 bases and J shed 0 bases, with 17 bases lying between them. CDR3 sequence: CASSRMSGTTNYGYTF. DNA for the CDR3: TGTGCCAGCAGCCGCATGTCCGGGACAACTAACTATGGCTACACCTTC.

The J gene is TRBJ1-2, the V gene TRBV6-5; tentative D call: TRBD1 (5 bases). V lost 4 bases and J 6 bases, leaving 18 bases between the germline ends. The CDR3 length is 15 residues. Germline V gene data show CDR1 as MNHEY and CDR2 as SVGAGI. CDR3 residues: CASSWGGSTINGYTF. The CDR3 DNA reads TGTGCCAGCAGTTGGGGGGGTTCCACAATCAATGGCTACACCTTC.

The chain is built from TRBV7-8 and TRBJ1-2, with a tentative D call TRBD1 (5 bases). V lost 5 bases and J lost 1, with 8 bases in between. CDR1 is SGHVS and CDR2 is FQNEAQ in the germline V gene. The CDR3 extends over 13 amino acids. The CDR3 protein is CASSPGVNYGYTF. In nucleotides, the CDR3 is TGTGCCAGCAGCCCGGGGGTTAACTATGGCTACACCTTC.

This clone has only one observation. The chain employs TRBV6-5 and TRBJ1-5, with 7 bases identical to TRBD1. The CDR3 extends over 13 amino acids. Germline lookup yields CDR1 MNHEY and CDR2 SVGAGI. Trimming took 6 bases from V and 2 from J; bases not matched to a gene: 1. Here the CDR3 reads CASRGGGNQPQHF. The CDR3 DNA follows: TGTGCCAGCAGAGGGGGCGGCAATCAGCCCCAGCATTTT.

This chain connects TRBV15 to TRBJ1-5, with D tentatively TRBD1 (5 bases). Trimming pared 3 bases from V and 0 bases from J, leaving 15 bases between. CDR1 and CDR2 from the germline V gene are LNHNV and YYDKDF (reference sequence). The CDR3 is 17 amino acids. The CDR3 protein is CATSRGQGAASNQPQHF. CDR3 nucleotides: TGTGCCACCAGCAGGGGTCAAGGGGCAGCTAGCAATCAGCCCCAGCATTTT.